This T cell receptor (beta chain) was recorded in a study of glioma-infiltrating T cells after dendritic cell vaccination. Time point described: after dendritic cell vaccination, including at tumor progression/relapse. Germline CDR1 MNHEY, CDR2 SVGAGI. With V trimmed by 4 bases and J by 6 bases, 5 bases remained unmatched. The CDR3 spans 14 residues. Produced via immunoSEQ multiplex PCR; TCRdb's table is partial and in-frame only. The top ten hold approximately 2.7% of the sample, which has 99,000 or so clones, around 90% seen once. The sample here was blood, taken after dendritic cell vaccination. The chain has TRBV6-5 and TRBJ1-1; 10 bases align to TRBD1. This receptor was obtained from a human donor with glioblastoma. The CDR3 loop is CASSLADRGAEAFF. Written as DNA, the CDR3 is TGTGCCAGCAGTTTAGCGGACAGGGGGGCTGAAGCTTTCTTT.